This T cell receptor (beta chain) came from a study of shared clonotypes between healthy human individuals (TCRdb year 2020). In the study overall: The cohort comprised a couple of women and a few men aged 18 to 49 years. Per donor, leukapheresis produced somewhere between about 0.94 and 9 billion PBMCs. To increase sequencing depth and limit assay-specific biases, different laboratories used diverse techniques to prepare libraries and sequence TCR repertoires. For each donor, CD4 naive and CD4 memory were each run on three plates, CD8 naive on two plates, and CD8 memory on one plate. The study deeply sequenced blood TCR repertoires of five healthy adults to estimate repertoire size and the extent of clonotype sharing between individuals.

The donors were healthy, HIV-negative adults with no recently reported acute infections or vaccinations. Only Caucasian adults living in Nashville, Tennessee, USA were represented among the donors. CD4+ T cells were enriched through magnetic negative selection, after which naive cells were positively selected on CD45RA and the remaining negative fraction served as the memory subset. Blood was obtained by leukapheresis, after which PBMCs were separated by Ficoll-Histopaque density gradient centrifugation and cryopreserved in liquid nitrogen vapor phase. Analytical flow cytometry was used to check the purity and quantity of every magnetically sorted T cell population. Genomic DNA was isolated from each sorted fraction and quantified by UV absorbance on a Nanodrop 2000c. For this chain, trimming is 5 bases at the V end and 2 bases at the J end, and the number of junction bases without a gene match is 3. Measured from the cysteine to the phenylalanine, the CDR3 is 15 residues long. CDR3 DNA is the only sequence kept; it has 45 bases, read in frame from the first base. As encoded in the germline V gene, CDR1 is KGHSH while CDR2 is LQKENI.

This clone was observed a single time. The specificity of this receptor is unknown. Per-base quality was not reported, and no clone a single base away is much larger than it. Using the deep immunoSEQ assay, multiplex PCR amplified TCR CDR3 regions from genomic DNA. Extracted genomic DNA from each cell subset was distributed evenly across all wells of several immunoSEQ 96-well plates, and each plate was treated as a replicate. For sorted subsets, each replicate PCR was loaded with 200 ng genomic DNA, equivalent to 30,000 or so T cell genomes. The purified libraries were quantified using a Qubit 3.0 fluorometer, sized with a Bioanalyzer 2100, and then quantified again using the KAPA Library Quantification kit. Every immunoSEQ 96-well plate was sequenced on a separate single-read 150-cycle Illumina NextSeq 550 flow cell. Per the original workflow: Because the immunoSEQ output included only junctional sequences and no quality scores, the filtering could not be the same as the filtering used for full-length reads. Sequences were annotated with PyIR, a Python wrapper for IgBLAST v1.9, and V/J genes and CDR3 were assigned using IMGT germline references. Any read was removed if the V/J assignment was weak (E-value above 1e-6), the CDR3 was missing, or the read contained stop codons, out-of-frame junctions, or ambiguous translated residues. V3J clonotypes were defined by identical inferred V gene, J gene, and CDR3 amino acid sequence. The percentage overlap between two repertoires was calculated by dividing the number of shared unique clonotypes by the size of the smaller repertoire. Three approaches were used to assess repertoire richness: RTK rarefaction, the Chao1 estimator, and Recon v2.1 estimates of unobserved clonotypes. For all TCRbeta clonotypes obtained by the gDNA method from a few donors, generation probabilities were computed with OLGA. Held by TCRdb, this immuneACCESS table contains in-frame sequences only and omits some clones. Under half of the omission traces to an unresolved V gene where checked; the cause of the rest is unknown. The DNA gave D and trimming, while V, J and clone size come from that table. Counted in this sample were a few million clones; more than 85% of them appeared once. The top ten clones comprise approximately 0.4% of the sample.

Broader findings and caveats from the paper: Only blood was sampled, and tissue TCR repertoires likely differ from those in blood. Pairwise subsampling indicated that sequencing depth was expected to affect the degree of clonotype sharing among donors. Larger estimated clonotype richness was generally found for naive subsets than for memory subsets. The small number of donors limited the genetic and exposure-history diversity represented. Across a handful of donors, roughly 5.1% of naive CD4, 3% to 3.5% of naive CD8, roughly 2.2% of memory CD4, and under 0.45% of memory CD8 clonotypes were shared. Higher generation probabilities were observed for clonotypes shared by all four sorted-subset donors than for non-shared clonotypes. Even with the large sequencing depth, rarefaction of the sorted-subset datasets indicated that sequencing was incomplete.

The V gene is TRBV18 and the J gene is TRBJ1-5; 10 of the junction bases match TRBD1. Sequencing was performed on naive CD4+ T cells from PBMCs. The meaning of the sample's cell subset or site label: CD45RA+ positively selected. The clonotype originates from a man younger than 30 in good health. Some clones in this sample may be carry-over from other donors' samples. CDR3 region: CASSTGTGGNQPQHF. The base sequence is TGTGCCAGCTCAACCGGGACAGGGGGCAATCAGCCCCAGCATTTT.